The T cell receptor beta chain described here comes from a study of blood T cell repertoires in COVID-19. This CDR3 has 18 residues. Germline CDR1 and CDR2: LNHDA and SQIVND (reference sequence). Trimming shortened V by 3 bases and J by 2 bases, and 21 bases separated the two germline ends. Measured with immunoSEQ multiplex PCR; TCRdb has only the in-frame clones, and not every one. The sample comprises roughly 500,000 clones, approximately 83% of which are singletons, and 3.2% rests with the top ten. The receptor comes from a human donor in a cohort sampled during active COVID-19. Sequencing was performed on peripheral blood. V gene TRBV19 combines with J gene TRBJ2-3; perhaps TRBD1 as D (6 bases). DNA of the CDR3: TGTGCCAGTAGTATTGGAACAGGGAATTTGGTATTCACAGATACGCAGTATTTT. This gives the protein CASSIGTGNLVFTDTQYF.